Below are 10 T cell receptor beta chains sequenced from a single sample in a study of post-analysis software for immune sequencing data. Study-level results: Patients had higher frequencies than controls of a few TRBV segments, including TRBV5-6, TRBV5-1 and TRBV20-1.

Their cognate antigens are unknown. Unique molecular identifiers featured in each of the TCR beta cDNA libraries. Via MiXCR, TCRdb re-called the PCR reads, giving one row per CDR3 protein. The sample consists of fewer than 850,000 distinct CDR3 sequences, about half of them appearing once. Material: blood. Every receptor here comes from a girl between 10 and 17 years old with multiple sclerosis.

This clonotype was observed a few times. The CDR3 protein is CSVAGQGSYTF. In DNA form, the CDR3 reads TGCAGCGTGGCCGGACAGGGAAGCTACACCTTC. The chain combines TRBV29-1 with TRBJ1-2; 8 bases are shared with TRBD1. The germline V gene encodes CDR1 SQVTM and CDR2 ANQGSEA. The junction had 6 bases not matched to a gene; V was cut back by 6 bases and J by 9 bases. The CDR3 has 11 residues. The variable domain in full, with the rest retrieved from reference TRBV29-1 and TRBJ1-2, is SAVISQKPSRDICQRGTSLTIQCQVDSQVTMMFWYRQQPGQSLTLIATANQGSEATYESGFVIDKFPISRPNLTFSTLTVSNMSPEDSSIYLCSVAGQGSYTFGSGTRLTVV.

The V and J genes are TRBV29-1 and TRBJ2-5; 8 bases match TRBD1. The germline V gene has CDR1 SQVTM and CDR2 ANQGSEA. J was trimmed by 4 bases and V by 4 bases; bases with no gene match: 5. This CDR3 spans 13 amino acids. As DNA, the CDR3 is TGCAGCGTTGGCAGGGGGCTAGTAGAGACCCAGTACTTC. Translated: CSVGRGLVETQYF.

This clonotype was counted between two and nine times. The rearrangement joins TRBV11-3 to TRBJ2-1; D possibly matches TRBD1 or TRBD2 (6 bases each). The V end lost 5 bases, the J end lost 5 bases, and 16 bases lay between the germline ends. The length of the CDR3 is 15 residues. The germline CDR1 and CDR2 sequences are SGHNT and YENEEA. The CDR3, as DNA: TGTGCCAGCAGCCTAGGGGGGCAGGGAAACAATGAGCAGTTCTTC. It encodes CASSLGGQGNNEQFF.

This clonotype has just a few counts. The V call is TRBV5-1, the J call TRBJ2-7; 8 positions match TRBD2. This CDR3 is built from 17 residues. J was trimmed by 5 bases and V by 0 bases; bases with no gene match: 13. Per the germline V gene, CDR1 is SGHRS and CDR2 is YFSETQ. The DNA for the CDR3 is TGCGCCAGCAGCTTGGCCGGGCGGAGCGGGAGTAACGACGAGCAGTACTTC. Its translation is CASSLAGRSGSNDEQYF.

The V and J genes are TRBV7-2 and TRBJ2-1, with TRBD2 matching over 7 bases. V dropped 2 bases and J dropped 9; count of bases not matched to a gene: 13. The CDR3 runs to 16 residues. The V gene's germline CDR1 is SGHTA and CDR2 FQGNSA. CDR3 residues: CASSLSRTRGRGEQFF. CDR3 bases: TGTGCCAGCAGCTTAAGTCGGACTAGGGGTAGGGGTGAGCAGTTCTTC.

This clonotype was seen a handful of times. This rearrangement joins TRBV29-1 to TRBJ2-5; D perhaps matches TRBD2 (5 bases). This CDR3 region has 13 residues. V was shortened by 5 bases and J by 4 bases, with 14 bases between the two germline ends. Per the germline V gene, CDR1 is SQVTM and CDR2 is ANQGSEA. CDR3 sequence (DNA): TGCAGCGTTTCCACTAGTTCGGGAGAGACCCAGTACTTC. Encoded protein: CSVSTSSGETQYF.

This clonotype was seen a few times. This chain uses TRBV7-2 with TRBJ2-5; 8 bases fit TRBD2. There are 16 residues in the CDR3. V was pared by 5 bases and J by 5 bases, with 13 bases of the junction left unmatched. Germline V lookup: CDR1 SGHTA, CDR2 FQGNSA. Here the CDR3 reads CASSPRGAGDFETQYF. The CDR3 region has the DNA TGTGCCAGCAGCCCCCGGGGAGCGGGAGATTTCGAGACCCAGTACTTC.

This clonotype was seen only a few times. The chain recombines TRBV20-1 with TRBJ2-1; 8 bases are a match to TRBD2. The CDR3 runs 13 residues. The junction had 2 bases not matched to a gene; V was cut back by 5 bases and J by 2 bases. Germline assignment: CDR1 DFQATT and CDR2 SNEGSKA (reference sequence). Written as DNA, the CDR3 is TGCAGTGCTGAGCGGGAGACCTACAATGAGCAGTTCTTC. It translates to CSAERETYNEQFF.

The rearrangement links TRBV12-3 or TRBV12-4 to TRBJ1-2; perhaps TRBD1 as D (5 bases). The CDR3 covers 14 residues. Trimming stripped 3 bases from V and 4 bases from J, with 12 bases between. The CDR3 nucleotides are TGTGCCAGCAGTTTTCGGGGGAGAGTCTATGGCTACACCTTC. Encoded protein: CASSFRGRVYGYTF.

V is TRBV14 and J is TRBJ2-5; 12 positions match TRBD2. Germline V CDR1 and CDR2: SGHDN, FVKESK. This CDR3 comprises 16 residues. Unmatched junction bases numbered 7, after V lost 4 bases and J lost 4 bases. Written as DNA, the CDR3 is TGTGCCAGCAGCCGCGATCGACTAGCGGGAGTAGAGACCCAGTACTTC. Protein sequence: CASSRDRLAGVETQYF.